A single sample gave rise to the 13 T cell receptor beta chains below, sequenced in a study of breast tumors, draining lymph nodes, adjacent tissues. Samples came from axillary lymph nodes draining the breast cancer. In TCRdb, the multiplex PCR reads were re-called with MiXCR into one record per CDR3 protein. The data contain approximately 210,000 distinct CDR3 sequences, approximately 29% of them singletons. The sequencing sample was made of axillary lymph node tissue. All receptors derive from a female donor with breast cancer. Some clones in this sample may be carry-over from other donors' samples.

This clonotype was observed a few times. V is TRBV30 and J is TRBJ2-2; 9 bases fit TRBD1. Germline-derived CDR1 and CDR2 are GTSNPN and SVGIG (reference sequence). Trimming removed 8 bases from V and 7 bases from J; junction bases left unmatched: 14. CDR3 size: 15 residues. CDR3 region: CASSAAGQGHGELFF. For the CDR3, the DNA is TGTGCCAGCAGTGCGGCGGGACAGGGTCACGGGGAGCTGTTTTTT.

About this clonotype: A clone one base away is much larger, so this may be a read error. This chain links TRBV7-9 with TRBJ2-5, with D possibly being TRBD2 (6 bases). CDR1 SEHNR and CDR2 FQNEAQ come from the germline V gene (reference sequence). This CDR3 has 15 amino acids. The CDR3 nucleotides are TGTGCCAGCAGCTTAGGAGGGACTTCTCAAGAGGCCCAGCACTTC. Translation: CASSLGGTSQEAQHF.

This clonotype was detected many times. The gene calls are TRBV7-2 and TRBJ2-7; 12 nucleotides agree with TRBD2. This CDR3 region has 17 residues. V dropped 5 bases and J dropped 3; count of bases not matched to a gene: 11. Per the germline V gene, CDR1 is SGHTA and CDR2 is FQGNSA. CDR3 sequence (DNA): TGTGCCAGCAGCCCCACTAGCGGGAGGAACCCGATCTACGAGCAGTACTTC. Encoded protein: CASSPTSGRNPIYEQYF.

This clonotype was recorded at least ten times. CDR3 amino acids: CASSFPGASQPQHF. The CDR3 DNA follows: TGTGCCAGCAGCTTCCCAGGGGCTAGTCAGCCCCAGCATTTT. This chain links TRBV7-2 with TRBJ1-5; D may be TRBD1 (6 bases). The V gene lost 3 bases and the J gene lost 6 bases, with 12 bases spanning the gap. Germline V gives CDR1 SGHTA, CDR2 FQGNSA. This CDR3 has 14 amino acids.

This clonotype was detected a few times. The rearrangement joins TRBV27 to TRBJ2-3, with no clear D. The V end was cut by 5 bases, the J end by 1 base, with 13 bases between. The CDR3 is 15 amino acids. CDR1 is MNHEY, CDR2 SMNVEV, per germline (reference sequence). The chain's CDR3 is CASSENPRGTDTQYF. CDR3 DNA: TGTGCCAGCAGTGAGAACCCTCGGGGCACAGATACGCAGTATTTT.

Notes on this clonotype: Given the absence of the conserved phenylalanine or tryptophan at the CDR3 end, a read error is likely. The chain employs TRBV5-6 and TRBJ2-3, with 8 positions matching TRBD1. J gave up 4 bases and V 6 bases, and 10 bases lay outside the gene matches. The germline gives CDR1 SGHDT, CDR2 YYEEEE. The CDR3 has 15 residues. The CDR3 spells CASNIRTGRSDTQYL. CDR3 DNA sequence: TGTGCCAGCAACATACGGACAGGGCGTTCAGATACGCAGTATCTT.

This clonotype was recorded at least ten times. This sequence joins TRBV2 and TRBJ2-5; unclear D gene. The CDR3 totals 12 residues. The V gene lost 2 bases and the J gene lost 7 bases, with 8 bases spanning the gap. The germline gives CDR1 SNHLY, CDR2 FYNNEI. DNA of the CDR3: TGTGCCAGCAGTGAAATGGAGTGGACCCAGTACTTC. Translated: CASSEMEWTQYF.

This clonotype was counted between two and nine times. A single base separates this from a much larger clone, so it may be a read error. This chain joins TRBV24-1 and TRBJ2-1; TRBD2 matches 11 bases. The V gene end was trimmed by 6 bases and the J gene end by 7 bases; junction bases not matched to a gene: 13. From germline, CDR1 is KGHDR and CDR2 SFDVKD. This CDR3 has 17 residues. CDR3 nucleotides: TGTGCCACCAGTTCCATAAGCCCTAGCGGGAGGTATAATGAGCAGTTCTTC. Translating it yields CATSSISPSGRYNEQFF.

V and J are TRBV7-2 and TRBJ2-7, with 8 positions matching TRBD1. CDR3 length: 17 residues. The J segment lost 4 bases and the V segment lost 4 bases, leaving 15 bases of the junction unmatched. The germline gives CDR1 SGHTA, CDR2 FQGNSA. The CDR3 loop reads CASSYFLCRQGMYEQYF. The CDR3 DNA reads as TGTGCCAGCAGCTATTTTCTCTGTCGACAGGGGATGTACGAGCAGTACTTC.

With respect to this clonotype: A read error may explain this, as a much larger clone is one base away. The V gene is TRBV12-3 or TRBV12-4, the J gene TRBJ1-2; the D is unclear. This CDR3 contains 13 residues. The V end was cut by 4 bases, the J end by 1 base, with 7 bases between. The CDR3 DNA sequence: TGTGCCAGCAGTTGCGACAATAACTATGGCTACACCTTC. Protein product: CASSCDNNYGYTF.

This clonotype appeared many times. The CDR3: CASSFMGNSPLHF. The CDR3 nucleotides are TGTGCCAGCAGCTTCATGGGAAATTCACCCCTCCACTTT. This chain connects TRBV7-9 to TRBJ1-6; D ambiguous. Trimming stripped 3 bases from V and 7 bases from J, with 7 bases between. CDR1 and CDR2 from the germline V gene are SEHNR and FQNEAQ (reference sequence). This CDR3 contains 13 residues.

Ten or more counts support this clonotype. The chain joins TRBV4-1 to TRBJ2-1, with TRBD1 as a possible D gene (5 bases). The CDR3 has 16 amino acids. The V and J ends lost 3 bases and 4 bases respectively, with 16 bases between them. Germline CDR1 reads MGHRA; CDR2 reads YSYEKL. CDR3 loop: CASSHLGHDEYNEQFF. The CDR3 coding sequence is TGCGCCAGCAGCCACCTAGGACATGACGAGTACAATGAGCAGTTCTTC.

This clonotype has ten or more counts. The chain uses TRBV12-3 or TRBV12-4 and TRBJ2-1; 7 bases agree with TRBD2. The length of the CDR3 is 14 residues. The V and J ends lost 2 bases and 4 bases, in that order; junction bases with no gene match: 2. The CDR3 protein is CASSLTSVYNEQFF. The DNA of the CDR3 is TGTGCCAGCAGTTTAACTAGCGTTTACAATGAGCAGTTCTTC.